The 31 T cell receptor beta chains presented below share a single source sample, sequenced in a study of Ad26.COV2.S vaccination and SARS-CoV-2 variants. The method was immunoSEQ multiplex PCR; TCRdb's version includes in-frame clones alone and lacks a portion of them. The sample has 400,000 to 500,000 clones; 70% to 90% are singletons. As to treatment: around 19 received Ad26.COV2.S at low or high dose, single or two shots; about 5 received placebo; per-sample allocation not given. Material that was analyzed had been drawn on day 63 after the first vaccine or placebo injection. The sequencing here drew on peripheral blood, taken in a trial of Ad26.COV2.S vaccine versus placebo. The receptors derive from a person aged 18-60 years who received the Ad26.COV2.S COVID-19 vaccine or a placebo.

The chain recombines TRBV11-3 with TRBJ2-1; TRBD2 agrees at 9 bases. The CDR3 is 16 residues long. Trimming removed 2 bases from V and 9 bases from J; junction bases left unmatched: 11. CDR1 is SGHNT and CDR2 is YENEEA in the germline V gene. Written as DNA, the CDR3 is TGTGCCAGCAGCTTAAGTTGGCGGGGGGGCCAGGGTGAGCAGTTCTTC. This encodes CASSLSWRGGQGEQFF.

This chain uses TRBV7-2 with TRBJ2-7, with D perhaps matching TRBD1 or TRBD2 (6 bases each). Looked up from germline, CDR1 is SGHTA and CDR2 is FQGNSA. V was cut by 5 bases and J by 0 bases, with 23 bases left in between. The CDR3 contains 18 residues. The CDR3 region has the DNA TGTGCCAGCAGCGCCGGGGGCAGGGGCCCAAGTTACTCCTACGAGCAGTACTTC. It encodes CASSAGGRGPSYSYEQYF.

The rearrangement joins TRBV5-6 to TRBJ1-5; TRBD1 agrees at 9 bases. Per germline, CDR1 SGHDT and CDR2 YYEEEE. The CDR3 contains 15 residues. J was trimmed by 1 base and V by 4 bases; bases with no gene match: 3. The CDR3 nucleotides read TGTGCCAGCAGCCGGGGACAGGGAAGCAATCAGCCCCAGCATTTT. This codes for CASSRGQGSNQPQHF.

Remarks on this clone: A read error may produce the germline difference seen at one junction end. The chain joins TRBV6-5 to TRBJ2-1; D possibly corresponds to TRBD1 (5 bases). This CDR3 contains 16 residues. CDR1 is MNHEY and CDR2 is SVGAGI in the germline V gene. CDR3 sequence (DNA): TGTGCCAGCACTTACCGCCAGGACAACTTCTACAATGAGCAGTTCTTC. Its protein is CASTYRQDNFYNEQFF.

J is TRBJ2-7 and V is TRBV7-9, with 7 bases that match TRBD1. CDR3 length: 15 amino acids. After removal of 5 bases from V and 0 bases from J, the junction contained 7 bases not matched to a gene. From germline, CDR1 is SEHNR and CDR2 FQNEAQ (reference sequence). The CDR3 nucleotides are TGTGCCAGCAGCCCCTCCTGGACAGGCTCCTACGAGCAGTACTTC. Its protein is CASSPSWTGSYEQYF.

This sequence joins TRBV5-4 and TRBJ2-1; 9 nucleotides line up with TRBD1. V shed 0 bases and J 2 bases; nucleotides not matched to a gene: 0. Germline V gene lookup returns CDR1 SGHNT and CDR2 YYREEE (reference sequence). The CDR3 has 15 amino acids. Here the CDR3 DNA reads TGTGCCAGCAGCTTGGACAGGGGGCCCTACAATGAGCAGTTCTTC. It encodes CASSLDRGPYNEQFF.

The chain links TRBV3-1 (or the pseudogene TRBV3-2) to TRBJ2-4, with a tentative D call TRBD1 (5 bases). V dropped 4 bases and J dropped 0 bases, with 13 bases sitting between them. Germline values: CDR1 LGHDT, CDR2 YNNKEL (reference sequence). CDR3 length: 16 amino acids. CDR3 residues: CASSLPTGLAKNIQYF. As DNA, the CDR3 is TGTGCCAGCAGCCTTCCCACAGGCTTAGCCAAAAACATTCAGTACTTC.

This clone was recorded a few times. The V gene is TRBV19, the J gene TRBJ2-1, with D maybe TRBD2 (5 bases). Per germline, CDR1 LNHDA and CDR2 SQIVND (reference sequence). The CDR3 sequence is 15 residues long. The germline V and J ends were trimmed by 5 bases and 6 bases, with 17 bases remaining between them. DNA for the CDR3: TGTGCCAGTAGTGCCGGGGAGTCGCCCGGCAATGAGCAGTTCTTC. Translating it yields CASSAGESPGNEQFF.

The chain is built from TRBV4-2 and TRBJ2-2, with 9 bases fitting TRBD2. The germline V gene encodes CDR1 LGHNA and CDR2 YNFKEQ. This CDR3 is 16 amino acids long. The ends lost 4 bases at V and 7 bases at J; junction bases unmatched: 10. The CDR3 nucleotides read TGTGCCAGCAGCCTAAGGACTAGCGAAATCGGCGGGGAGCTGTTTTTT. Translating gives CASSLRTSEIGGELFF.

The chain has TRBV7-8 and TRBJ2-1, with a tentative D call TRBD1 (6 bases). The length of the CDR3 is 15 residues. From germline, CDR1 is SGHVS and CDR2 FQNEAQ. V shed 6 bases and J shed 3 bases, with 15 bases lying between them. The CDR3 nucleotides are TGTGCCAGCAGGCATCCGGGACAAGGCTACAATGAGCAGTTCTTC. It encodes CASRHPGQGYNEQFF.

The CDR3 DNA reads as TGTGCCAGCATCCCGTTGCTAGGGACTGAAGCTTTCTTT. It yields the protein CASIPLLGTEAFF. This chain connects TRBV5-8 to TRBJ1-1; D not resolved. Germline V gene data show CDR1 as SGHTS and CDR2 as YDEGEE. This CDR3 is 13 amino acids long. The V gene lost 6 bases and the J gene lost 5 bases, with 14 bases spanning the gap.

J is TRBJ1-2 and V is TRBV6-2 or TRBV6-3; D not resolved. Deletions cut 2 bases from V and 2 bases from J, with 15 bases between. The CDR3 consists of 16 residues. Germline CDR1 MNHEY, CDR2 SVGEGT. For the CDR3, the DNA is TGTGCCAGCAGTTACGGGTCGGGCCGGAGAAACTATGGCTACACCTTC. It codes for CASSYGSGRRNYGYTF.

The chain employs TRBV29-1 and TRBJ2-3, with D perhaps matching TRBD2 (6 bases). Trimming cost V 3 bases and J 1 base, with 17 bases left between them. The CDR3 length is 16 residues. Germline loops: CDR1 SQVTM, CDR2 ANQGSEA. The CDR3 bases are TGCAGCGTTGAGAGGAGTGCGGGACTCGGCACAGATACGCAGTATTTT. It yields the protein CSVERSAGLGTDTQYF.

The DNA for the CDR3 is TGTGCCAGCAGCTTGGCAGAAGTAGGTGGCTACACCTTC. It specifies CASSLAEVGGYTF. This rearrangement joins TRBV5-6 to TRBJ1-2, with D unclear. The germline V gene encodes CDR1 SGHDT and CDR2 YYEEEE. This CDR3 region has 13 residues. The ends were cut back, 0 bases at V and 7 bases at J, with 10 bases in the middle.

The chain employs TRBV27 and TRBJ1-1; perhaps TRBD1 as D (5 bases). The CDR3 is made up of 22 amino acids. Germline CDR1 is MNHEY and CDR2 is SMNVEV (reference sequence). V lost 0 bases and J lost 1, with 30 bases in between. CDR3 nucleotides: TGTGCCAGCAGTTTATCGCCCGGCCAAAAAGTCAGGGCATTATCCGGGAACACTGAAGCTTTCTTT. This sequence encodes CASSLSPGQKVRALSGNTEAFF.

V gene TRBV5-1 combines with J gene TRBJ1-2; D gene ambiguous. Germline CDR1 is SGHRS and CDR2 is YFSETQ. Trimming took 2 bases from V and 8 from J, leaving 13 bases between them. This CDR3 has 13 amino acids. As DNA, the CDR3 is TGCGCCAGCAGCTTTGGTCCAGCCTACGGCTACACCTTC. It is translated as CASSFGPAYGYTF.

The chain combines TRBV5-1 with TRBJ2-5; no clear D. Trimming took off 4 bases at V and 5 bases at J, with 15 bases between the two ends. The CDR3 consists of 14 residues. From germline, CDR1 is SGHRS and CDR2 YFSETQ. The CDR3 sequence is CASSPGPERETQYF. DNA of the CDR3: TGCGCCAGCAGCCCTGGCCCCGAACGGGAGACCCAGTACTTC.

V gene TRBV3-1 (or the pseudogene TRBV3-2) combines with J gene TRBJ1-5, with 10 bases matching TRBD1. From germline, CDR1 is LGHDT and CDR2 YNNKEL (reference sequence). The V and J ends lost 5 bases and 2 bases, in that order; junction bases with no gene match: 3. This CDR3 is built from 15 residues. The CDR3 region is CASSTGTGGNQPQHF. CDR3 nucleotide sequence: TGTGCCAGCAGCACCGGGACAGGGGGCAATCAGCCCCAGCATTTT.

The chain uses TRBV10-3 and TRBJ1-5, with D unresolved. The CDR3 spans 14 residues. CDR1 and CDR2 from the germline V gene are ENHRY and SYGVKD. The V end lost 3 bases, the J end lost 0 bases, and 6 bases lay between the germline ends. The CDR3 region is CAISEQYSNQPQHF. The CDR3 nucleotides read TGTGCCATCAGTGAACAGTATAGCAATCAGCCCCAGCATTTT.

The chain couples TRBV7-9 to TRBJ2-5, with no clear D. Trimming removed 5 bases at V and 4 bases at J, with 23 bases between. The CDR3 loop spans 17 amino acids. The germline V gene has CDR1 SEHNR and CDR2 FQNEAQ (reference sequence). CDR3 in DNA: TGTGCCAGCAGCATCCGGGTAGACGTACCAAAGGGAGAGACCCAGTACTTC. Protein: CASSIRVDVPKGETQYF.

This clone appeared once. The chain uses TRBV6-5 and TRBJ1-6; D gene ambiguous. CDR1 and CDR2 from the germline V gene are MNHEY and SVGAGI. This CDR3 is 14 amino acids long. V was trimmed by 10 bases and J by 2 bases, leaving 12 bases between them. The CDR3 spells CATSAGPYNSPLHF. The CDR3, as DNA: TGTGCCACATCAGCCGGCCCCTATAATTCACCCCTCCACTTT.

This clone has only a few counts. V usage is TRBV5-4 and J usage is TRBJ1-2; 7 bases agree with TRBD1. Looked up from germline, CDR1 is SGHNT and CDR2 is YYREEE (reference sequence). The CDR3 consists of 14 residues. Trimming at V came to 5 bases and at J to 0 bases, leaving 4 bases not matched to a gene. CDR3 bases: TGTGCCAGCAGTCCGGGACAGACTAACTATGGCTACACCTTC. This encodes CASSPGQTNYGYTF.

DNA of the CDR3: TGTGCCACCAGTGATTTGGGGACTCTGATGGATACGCAGTATTTT. This encodes CATSDLGTLMDTQYF. The V and J genes are TRBV24-1 and TRBJ2-3; D is perhaps TRBD2 (6 bases). The CDR3 spans 15 residues. Germline CDR1 is KGHDR and CDR2 is SFDVKD. V lost 0 bases, J lost 6 bases, and 12 bases lay in between.

The genes are TRBV6-2 or TRBV6-3 and TRBJ2-5; D could derive from TRBD1 or TRBD2 (5 bases each). CDR1 is MNHEY, CDR2 SVGEGT, per germline. This CDR3 is 14 amino acids long. Trimming pared 2 bases from V and 5 bases from J, leaving 12 bases between. The CDR3 region is CASSYERDVETQYF. The CDR3, as DNA: TGTGCCAGCAGTTACGAACGGGACGTGGAGACCCAGTACTTC.

The chain joins TRBV21-1 to TRBJ1-1. TRBV21-1 is shown as a pseudogene. The CDR3 contains 14 residues. The CDR3 reads CASSKSSSLPEAFF. The CDR3 nucleotides are TGTGCCAGCAGCAAATCATCCTCCCTCCCTGAAGCTTTCTTT.

The genes are TRBV21-1 and TRBJ2-1; the DNA was not used to check the table's D call, TRBD1. TRBV21-1 is annotated as a pseudogene. The CDR3 covers 13 residues. CDR3 coding DNA: TGTGCCAGCAGCCAAGGAACAGGGGATGAGCAGTTCTTC. Encoded protein: CASSQGTGDEQFF.

V is TRBV6-4 and J is TRBJ2-7, with 7 bases lining up with TRBD1. The CDR3 contains 13 residues. CDR1 and CDR2 from the germline V gene are MRHNA and SNTAGT. Trimming removed 7 bases from V and 6 bases from J; junction bases left unmatched: 9. Here the CDR3 reads CASIRQGPSEQYF. CDR3 nucleotide sequence: TGTGCCAGCATCAGACAGGGCCCCTCCGAGCAGTACTTC.

A single count supports this clone. The chain uses TRBV5-1 and TRBJ1-1; TRBD1 aligns across 9 bases. Losses at the gene ends were 0 bases for V and 3 bases for J; bases not matched to a gene: 0. Germline CDR1 reads SGHRS; CDR2 reads YFSETQ. The CDR3 spans 14 residues. As DNA, the CDR3 is TGCGCCAGCAGCTTGGACAGGGGGCACACTGAAGCTTTCTTT. Protein product: CASSLDRGHTEAFF.

This rearrangement joins TRBV7-6 to TRBJ2-5; D unresolved. V dropped 1 base and J dropped 2 bases, with 11 bases sitting between them. This CDR3 contains 15 residues. Germline values: CDR1 SGHVS, CDR2 FNYEAQ. Written as DNA, the CDR3 is TGTGCCAGCAGCTTAGGTATCCCTAGTCAAGAGACCCAGTACTTC. Amino acid sequence: CASSLGIPSQETQYF.

This clone was recorded only once. This sequence joins TRBV4-2 and TRBJ1-2; 9 bases align to TRBD1. Germline V gives CDR1 LGHNA, CDR2 YNFKEQ. V lost 1 base and J lost 3; bases outside the gene matches: 3. The CDR3 contains 15 residues. CDR3 sequence: CASSQGDRDDYGYTF. The CDR3 DNA reads TGTGCCAGCAGCCAAGGGGACAGGGACGACTATGGCTACACCTTC.

The chain combines TRBV7-2 with TRBJ1-2, with a possible D match to TRBD1 (6 bases). V was trimmed by 5 bases and J by 1 base, leaving 14 bases between them. The CDR3 totals 15 residues. Germline-derived CDR1 and CDR2 are SGHTA and FQGNSA. The CDR3 sequence: CASSTGQRVNYGYTF. DNA for the CDR3: TGTGCCAGCAGCACCGGACAGAGAGTTAACTATGGCTACACCTTC.